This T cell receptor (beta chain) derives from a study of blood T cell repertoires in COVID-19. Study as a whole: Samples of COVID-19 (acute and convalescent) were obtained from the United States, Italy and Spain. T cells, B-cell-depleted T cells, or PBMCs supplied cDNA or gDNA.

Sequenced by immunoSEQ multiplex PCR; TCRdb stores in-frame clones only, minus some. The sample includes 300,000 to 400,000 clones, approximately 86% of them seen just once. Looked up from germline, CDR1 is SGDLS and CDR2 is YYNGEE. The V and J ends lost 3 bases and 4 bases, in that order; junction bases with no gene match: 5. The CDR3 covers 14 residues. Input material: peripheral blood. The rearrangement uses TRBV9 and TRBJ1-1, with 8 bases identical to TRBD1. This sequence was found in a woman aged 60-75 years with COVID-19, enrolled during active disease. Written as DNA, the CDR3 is TGTGCCAGCAGCGAAATTACAGGGGGCACTGAAGCTTTCTTT. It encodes CASSEITGGTEAFF.